This T cell receptor (beta chain) was found in a study of T cell clonotyping in hematopoietic cell transplantation. Study at large: Recipients' pretransplant samples followed cytoreduction. General observations from the study: Few recipient clonotypes overlapped donors; over 95% were de novo at given depth.

Points on this clone: Its antigen remains unidentified.

Sequenced by immunoSEQ multiplex PCR; TCRdb stores in-frame clones only, minus some. The sample records around 13,000 clones, over 80% being singletons. Deletions cut 2 bases from V and 11 bases from J, with 11 bases between. The CDR3 has 12 amino acids. Germline CDR1 and CDR2: MNHNY and SVGAGI (reference sequence). Described time point: recipient sample about 28 days before transplant, after cytoreduction. The rearrangement links TRBV6-6 to TRBJ2-3; D gene unclear. This receptor was obtained from a man aged 60 to 69 with acute myeloid leukemia. Some clones in this sample may be carry-over from other donors' samples. The material sequenced was peripheral blood mononuclear cells, taken before stem cell transplant. The CDR3 region has the DNA TGTGCCAGCAGTTACGGATCATCGCAGCAGTATTTT. It encodes CASSYGSSQQYF.